Below, one T cell receptor (beta chain) is given with its context. Its specificity is not known. CDR3 size: 14 residues. Germline V gene sequence: CDR1 MNHNY, CDR2 SVGAGI (reference sequence). V shed 2 bases and J shed 2 bases, with 9 bases lying between them. Libraries were prepared by immunoSEQ multiplex PCR; TCRdb keeps only in-frame clonotypes and omits some of them. The sample has 90,000 to 130,000 clones, roughly 90% seen once; the top ten hold around 0.26%. The data were taken from a study of OX40 agonist ivuxolimab in advanced cancers. Study findings and constraints: CD8+ T cells (on average) carried more expanded clones than CD4+ T cells. Researchers did not determine the expanded peripheral T cells' antigen specificity.

Sequencing used CD4+ or CD8+ T cells sorted from blood, obtained in a trial of the OX40 agonist ivuxolimab. The clonotype was recovered from an adult with an advanced solid tumor such as melanoma, head and neck, liver or kidney cancer. The V gene is TRBV6-6, the J gene TRBJ1-1, with no clear D. The CDR3 nucleotides read TGTGCCAGCAGTTACCCTGTAGCCAACACTGAAGCTTTCTTT. Amino acid sequence: CASSYPVANTEAFF.